The 9 T cell receptor beta chains given below trace back to one sample, sequenced in a study of beta chain features in type 1 diabetes. The investigators reverse transcribed all of the isolated RNA, so they sequenced expressed TCRB transcripts. Clones were read by immunoSEQ multiplex PCR, and TCRdb kept only the in-frame ones, dropping some. This sample carries about 140,000 clones, about 7% of them seen once, and the ten largest clones take around 1.5%. The sequencing sample was made of central memory CD4+ T cells from blood. Receptors were obtained from a young woman in good health.

The chain combines TRBV21-1 with TRBJ2-7; the table assigns TRBD2, which was not confirmed against the DNA. TRBV21-1 is tagged as a pseudogene. This CDR3 is built from 18 residues. DNA for the CDR3: TGTGCCAGCAGCAAACTTATTATTCGGCGGGAGGGCTCCTACGAGCAGTACTTC. It specifies CASSKLIIRREGSYEQYF.

This chain links TRBV27 with TRBJ1-1; TRBD1 might be the D (6 bases). The CDR3 spans 16 residues. In germline, CDR1 is MNHEY, CDR2 SMNVEV (reference sequence). V dropped 4 bases and J dropped 1 base, with 16 bases sitting between them. In nucleotides, the CDR3 is TGTGCCAGCAGTTCCTCAACAACAGGGTGGAACACTGAAGCTTTCTTT. The encoded protein is CASSSSTTGWNTEAFF.

The CDR3 spells CASSLGTSGRVNEQFF. For the CDR3, the DNA is TGTGCCAGCTCGCTGGGGACTAGCGGGAGGGTCAATGAGCAGTTCTTC. The V call is TRBV18, the J call TRBJ2-1; 16 bases match TRBD2. This CDR3 contains 16 residues. V dropped 6 bases and J dropped 6; count of bases not matched to a gene: 5. Germline V CDR1 and CDR2: KGHSH, LQKENI.

This clone was counted between two and nine times. The chain carries TRBV7-6 and TRBJ2-1, with D hard to call. This CDR3 spans 13 amino acids. Trimming removed 0 bases from V and 7 bases from J, with 7 bases in between. Per the germline V gene, CDR1 is SGHVS and CDR2 is FNYEAQ. The CDR3 spells CASSLAEYNEQFF. DNA for the CDR3: TGTGCCAGCAGCTTAGCCGAGTATAATGAGCAGTTCTTC.

This clone has a handful of counts. The chain employs TRBV6-5 and TRBJ2-7; 9 bases align to TRBD1. The CDR3 length is 14 residues. Germline V CDR1 and CDR2: MNHEY, SVGAGI. Trimming cost V 2 bases and J 5 bases; bases outside gene matches: 4. The CDR3 region is CASSYGTGINEQYF. In DNA form, the CDR3 reads TGTGCCAGCAGTTACGGGACAGGGATCAACGAGCAGTACTTC.

This clone occurred a few times. The chain carries TRBV7-9 and TRBJ2-3; 11 bases align to TRBD2. Germline CDR1 is SEHNR and CDR2 is FQNEAQ (reference sequence). The junction had 10 bases not matched to a gene; V was cut back by 6 bases and J by 2 bases. There are 17 residues in the CDR3. CDR3 DNA: TGTGCCAGCAGTTCGAGACTAGCGGGACTGCACACAGATACGCAGTATTTT. This translates into CASSSRLAGLHTDTQYF.

The chain links TRBV5-5 to TRBJ1-1; D gene uncertain. The CDR3 contains 12 residues. The germline gives CDR1 SGHKS, CDR2 YYEKEE (reference sequence). Between the trimmed V and J ends, which lost 2 bases and 1 base, there was a span of 3 bases. The CDR3: CASSFRNTEAFF. For the CDR3, the DNA is TGTGCCAGCAGCTTCCGGAACACTGAAGCTTTCTTT.

The chain combines TRBV5-1 with TRBJ2-7; possible D gene TRBD1, 5 bases. Trimming left V 2 bases short and J 2 bases short, with 8 bases between. The CDR3 sequence is 13 residues long. The germline V gene has CDR1 SGHRS and CDR2 YFSETQ. CDR3 loop: CASSFGQPYEQYF. The CDR3 region has the DNA TGCGCCAGCAGCTTCGGACAACCCTACGAGCAGTACTTC.

Concerning this clone: A read error may account for a junction end that differs from germline. This chain joins TRBV7-3 and TRBJ2-7, with D possibly being TRBD2 (6 bases). The CDR3 extends over 13 amino acids. Per the germline V gene, CDR1 is SGHTA and CDR2 is FQGTGA. This CDR3 reads CASSRSGGGEQDF. The CDR3 DNA sequence: TGTGCCAGCAGTCGATCCGGGGGAGGCGAGCAGGACTTC.